The present T cell receptor (beta chain) was sequenced within a study of STAT5B mutations in CD4+ large granular lymphocyte leukemia. Study-wide results and caveats: TRBV06-family usage was enriched in top patient clones (8/27) versus controls (2/35). CD4-sorted patient repertoires seemed more clonal than healthy CD4+ repertoires. No patients shared main leukemic clonotypes, though less than 30% appeared at low frequency elsewhere.

As for this clone: The antigen remains unidentified.

Per the germline V gene, CDR1 is MNHEY and CDR2 is SVGAGI. The CDR3 consists of 13 residues. V trimming: 6 bases; J trimming: 5 bases; junction bases outside the gene matches: 4. The data were produced by immunoSEQ multiplex PCR, yet TCRdb's version contains in-frame clones alone and is incomplete. The sample contains over 25,000 clones, approximately 79% of which appear only once. This chain links TRBV6-5 with TRBJ1-2; 9 bases match TRBD1. The sequence derives from a human donor in good health. The sequencing input was CD4+ T cells from blood buffy coats. The CDR3: CASSRQGVYGYTF. The CDR3 DNA reads as TGTGCCAGCAGCAGACAGGGGGTTTATGGCTACACCTTC.